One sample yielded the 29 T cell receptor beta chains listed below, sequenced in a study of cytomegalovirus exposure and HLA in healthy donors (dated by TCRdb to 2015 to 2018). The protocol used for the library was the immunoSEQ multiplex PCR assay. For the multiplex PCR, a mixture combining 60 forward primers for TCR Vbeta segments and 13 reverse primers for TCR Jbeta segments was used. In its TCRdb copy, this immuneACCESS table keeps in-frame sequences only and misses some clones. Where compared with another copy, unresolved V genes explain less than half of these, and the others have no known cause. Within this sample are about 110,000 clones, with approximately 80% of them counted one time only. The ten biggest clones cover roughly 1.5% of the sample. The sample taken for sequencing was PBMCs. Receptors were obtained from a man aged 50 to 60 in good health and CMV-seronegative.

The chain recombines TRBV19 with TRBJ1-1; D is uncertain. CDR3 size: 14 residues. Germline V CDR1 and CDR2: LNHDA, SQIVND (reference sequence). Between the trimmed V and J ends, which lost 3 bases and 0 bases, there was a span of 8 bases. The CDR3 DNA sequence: TGTGCCAGTAGTATGTCAGGTGTGAACACTGAAGCTTTCTTT. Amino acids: CASSMSGVNTEAFF.

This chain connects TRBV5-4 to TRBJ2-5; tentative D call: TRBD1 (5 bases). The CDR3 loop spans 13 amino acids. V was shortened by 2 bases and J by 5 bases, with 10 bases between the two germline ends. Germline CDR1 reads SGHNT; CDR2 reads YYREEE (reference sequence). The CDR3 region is CASSLSGRETQYF. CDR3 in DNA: TGTGCCAGCAGCTTATCAGGGCGGGAGACCCAGTACTTC. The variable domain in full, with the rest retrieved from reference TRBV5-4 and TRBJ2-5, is ETGVTQSPTHLIKTRGQQVTLRCSSQSGHNTVSWYQQALGQGPQFIFQYYREEENGRGNFPPRFSGLQFPNYSSELNVNALELDDSALYLCASSLSGRETQYFGPGTRLLVL.

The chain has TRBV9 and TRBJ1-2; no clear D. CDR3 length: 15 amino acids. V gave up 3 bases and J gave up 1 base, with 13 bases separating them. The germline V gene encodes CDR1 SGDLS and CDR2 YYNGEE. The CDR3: CASSAQDTRNYGYTF. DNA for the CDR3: TGTGCCAGCAGCGCCCAAGACACCCGTAACTATGGCTACACCTTC.

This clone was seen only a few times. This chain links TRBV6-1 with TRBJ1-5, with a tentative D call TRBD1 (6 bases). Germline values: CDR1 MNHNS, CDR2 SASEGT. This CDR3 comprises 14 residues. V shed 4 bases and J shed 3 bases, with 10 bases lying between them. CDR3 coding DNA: TGTGCCAGCAGTGGTACAGGGAACAATCAGCCCCAGCATTTT. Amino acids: CASSGTGNNQPQHF.

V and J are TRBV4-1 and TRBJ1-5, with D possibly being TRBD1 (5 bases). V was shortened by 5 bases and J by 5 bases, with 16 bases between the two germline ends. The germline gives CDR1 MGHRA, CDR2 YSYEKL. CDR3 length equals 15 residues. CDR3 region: CASSKIGQQDQPQHF. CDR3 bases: TGCGCCAGCAGCAAAATTGGACAACAAGATCAGCCCCAGCATTTT.

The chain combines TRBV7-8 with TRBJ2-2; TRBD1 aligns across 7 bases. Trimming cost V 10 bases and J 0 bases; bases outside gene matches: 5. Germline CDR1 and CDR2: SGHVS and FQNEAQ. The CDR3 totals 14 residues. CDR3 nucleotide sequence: TGTGCCACCAGACAGGGCGCGAACACCGGGGAGCTGTTTTTT. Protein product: CATRQGANTGELFF. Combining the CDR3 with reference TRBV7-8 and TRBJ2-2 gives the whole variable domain GAGVSQSPRYKVAKRGQDVALRCDPISGHVSLFWYQQALGQGPEFLTYFQNEAQLDKSGLPSDRFFAERPEGSVSTLKIQRTQQEDSAVYLCATRQGANTGELFFGEGSRLTVL.

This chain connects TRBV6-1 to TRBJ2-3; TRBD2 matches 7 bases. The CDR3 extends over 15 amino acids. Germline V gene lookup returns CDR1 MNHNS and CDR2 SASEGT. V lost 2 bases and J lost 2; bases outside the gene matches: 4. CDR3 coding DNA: TGTGCCAGCAGTGAATCGGGGGGATACACAGATACGCAGTATTTT. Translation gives CASSESGGYTDTQYF.

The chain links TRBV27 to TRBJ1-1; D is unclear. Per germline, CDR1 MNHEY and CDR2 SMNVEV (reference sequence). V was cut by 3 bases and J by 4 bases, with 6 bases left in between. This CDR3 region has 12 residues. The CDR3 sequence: CASSFRGTEAFF. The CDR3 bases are TGTGCCAGCAGTTTTCGGGGCACTGAAGCTTTCTTT.

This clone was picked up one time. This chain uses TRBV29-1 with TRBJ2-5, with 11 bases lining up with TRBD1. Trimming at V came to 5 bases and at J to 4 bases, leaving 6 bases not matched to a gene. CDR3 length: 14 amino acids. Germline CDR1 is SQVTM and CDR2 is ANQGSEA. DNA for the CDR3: TGCAGCGTTCCGCTAGGGACAGGGGGAGAGACCCAGTACTTC. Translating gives CSVPLGTGGETQYF.

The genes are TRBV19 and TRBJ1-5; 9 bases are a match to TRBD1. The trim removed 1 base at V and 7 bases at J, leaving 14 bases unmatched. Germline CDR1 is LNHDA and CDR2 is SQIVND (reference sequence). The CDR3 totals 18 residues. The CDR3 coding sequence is TGTGCCAGTAGTATAGGAGGACTGGGGACAGGGAGGAGACAGCCCCAGCATTTT. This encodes CASSIGGLGTGRRQPQHF.

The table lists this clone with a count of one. The CDR3 protein is CASSLGGDGNTIYF. The CDR3 bases are TGTGCCAGCAGCCTAGGGGGAGATGGAAACACCATATATTTT. The chain has TRBV7-6 and TRBJ1-3; D is perhaps TRBD1 (6 bases). The CDR3 spans 14 residues. The germline V and J ends were trimmed by 5 bases and 3 bases, with 11 bases remaining between them. Germline CDR1 and CDR2: SGHVS and FNYEAQ.

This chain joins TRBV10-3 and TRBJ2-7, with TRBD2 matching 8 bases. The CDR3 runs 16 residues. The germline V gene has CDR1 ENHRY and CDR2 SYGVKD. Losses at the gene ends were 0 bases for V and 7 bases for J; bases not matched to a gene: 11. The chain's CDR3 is CAISESAGGGLYEQYF. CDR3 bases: TGTGCCATCAGTGAGTCCGCCGGGGGGGGACTTTATGAGCAGTACTTC.

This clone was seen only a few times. Written as DNA, the CDR3 is TGCGCCAGCAGCCAAGACTGGAACACTGAAGCTTTCTTT. It translates to CASSQDWNTEAFF. J is TRBJ1-1 and V is TRBV4-3, with D uncertain. Germline assignment: CDR1 LGHNA and CDR2 YSLEER. V was shortened by 0 bases and J by 1 base, with 3 bases between the two germline ends. The CDR3 is made up of 13 amino acids.

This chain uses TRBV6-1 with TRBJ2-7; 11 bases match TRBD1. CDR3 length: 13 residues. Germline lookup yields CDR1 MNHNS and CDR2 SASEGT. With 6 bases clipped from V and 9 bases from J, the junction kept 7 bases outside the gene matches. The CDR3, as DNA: TGTGCCAGCAGAGGGGGACAGGGGGTAGCGCAGTACGTC. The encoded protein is CASRGGQGVAQYV.

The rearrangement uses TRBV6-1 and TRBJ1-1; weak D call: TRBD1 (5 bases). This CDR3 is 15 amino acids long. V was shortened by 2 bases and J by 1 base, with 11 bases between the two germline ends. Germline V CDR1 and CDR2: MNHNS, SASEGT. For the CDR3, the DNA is TGTGCCAGCAGTGAATCGGCAGGGCGGAACACTGAAGCTTTCTTT. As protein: CASSESAGRNTEAFF.

CDR3 in DNA: TGTGCCGCCACTAGCGGGGGCGGACAGTTCTACAATGAGCAGTTCTTC. Translating gives CAATSGGGQFYNEQFF. The chain employs TRBV10-3 and TRBJ2-1, with TRBD2 identical over 11 bases. The CDR3 is 16 residues long. V lost 11 bases and J lost 3; bases outside the gene matches: 12. From germline, CDR1 is ENHRY and CDR2 SYGVKD.

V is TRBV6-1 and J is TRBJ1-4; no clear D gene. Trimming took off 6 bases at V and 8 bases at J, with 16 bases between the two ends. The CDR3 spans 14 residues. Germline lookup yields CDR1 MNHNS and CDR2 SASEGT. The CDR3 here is CASRPGGKKEKLFF. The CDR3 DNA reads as TGTGCCAGCAGGCCTGGAGGGAAGAAGGAAAAACTGTTTTTT.

The CDR3 bases are TGTGCCAGCAGCCCCCGGCAGGTGGGTGAAAAACTGTTTTTT. Translation gives CASSPRQVGEKLFF. The J gene is TRBJ1-4, the V gene TRBV9; D is unclear. V lost 4 bases and J lost 7, with 14 bases in between. Germline CDR1 and CDR2: SGDLS and YYNGEE. The CDR3 has 14 amino acids.

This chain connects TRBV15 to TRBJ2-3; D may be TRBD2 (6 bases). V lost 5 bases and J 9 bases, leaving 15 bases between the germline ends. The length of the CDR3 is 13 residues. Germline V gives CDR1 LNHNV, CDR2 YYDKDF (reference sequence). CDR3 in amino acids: CATSPRQGGTQYF. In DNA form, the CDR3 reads TGTGCCACCAGCCCGCGTCAGGGAGGAACGCAGTATTTT.

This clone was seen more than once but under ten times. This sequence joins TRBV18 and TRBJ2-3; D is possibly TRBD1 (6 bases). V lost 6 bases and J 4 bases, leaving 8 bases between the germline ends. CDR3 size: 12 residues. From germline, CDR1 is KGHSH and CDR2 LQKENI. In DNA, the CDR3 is TGTGCCAGCTCTGCAGGGGCAGATACGCAGTATTTT. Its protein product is CASSAGADTQYF. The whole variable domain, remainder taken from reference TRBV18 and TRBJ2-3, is NAGVMQNPRHLVRRRGQEARLRCSPMKGHSHVYWYRQLPEEGLKFMVYLQKENIIDESGMPKERFSAEFPKEGPSILRIQQVVRGDSAAYFCASSAGADTQYFGPGTRLTVL.

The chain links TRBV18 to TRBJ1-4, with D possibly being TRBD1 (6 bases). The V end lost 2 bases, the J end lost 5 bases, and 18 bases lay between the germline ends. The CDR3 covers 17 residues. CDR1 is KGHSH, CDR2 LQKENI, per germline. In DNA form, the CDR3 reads TGTGCCAGCTCACCAGCCGCCCCGGGGGGCGGAAATGAAAAACTGTTTTTT. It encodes CASSPAAPGGGNEKLFF.

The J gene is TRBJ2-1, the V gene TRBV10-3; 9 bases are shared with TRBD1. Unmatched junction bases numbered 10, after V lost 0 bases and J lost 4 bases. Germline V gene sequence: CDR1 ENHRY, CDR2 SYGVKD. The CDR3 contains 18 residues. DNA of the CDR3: TGTGCCATCAGTGAGTCATTGGGGACAGGGCCAACATACAATGAGCAGTTCTTC. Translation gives CAISESLGTGPTYNEQFF.

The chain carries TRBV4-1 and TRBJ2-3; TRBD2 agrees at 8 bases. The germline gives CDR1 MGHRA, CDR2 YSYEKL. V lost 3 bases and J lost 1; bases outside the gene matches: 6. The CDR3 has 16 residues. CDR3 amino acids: CASSHVGGDGTDTQYF. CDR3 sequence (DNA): TGCGCCAGCAGCCACGTCGGGGGGGACGGCACAGATACGCAGTATTTT.

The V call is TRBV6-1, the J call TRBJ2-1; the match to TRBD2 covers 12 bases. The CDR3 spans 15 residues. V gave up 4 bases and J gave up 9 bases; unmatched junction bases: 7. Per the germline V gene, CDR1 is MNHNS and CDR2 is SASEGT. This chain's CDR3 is CASSATSGGLGEQFF. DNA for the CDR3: TGTGCCAGCAGTGCGACTAGCGGGGGTTTAGGTGAGCAGTTCTTC.

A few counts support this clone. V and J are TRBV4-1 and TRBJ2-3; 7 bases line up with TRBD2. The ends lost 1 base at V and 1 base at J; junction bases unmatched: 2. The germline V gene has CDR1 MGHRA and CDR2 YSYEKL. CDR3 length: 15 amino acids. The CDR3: CASSQVSGGTDTQYF. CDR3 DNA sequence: TGCGCCAGCAGCCAAGTAAGCGGGGGCACAGATACGCAGTATTTT.

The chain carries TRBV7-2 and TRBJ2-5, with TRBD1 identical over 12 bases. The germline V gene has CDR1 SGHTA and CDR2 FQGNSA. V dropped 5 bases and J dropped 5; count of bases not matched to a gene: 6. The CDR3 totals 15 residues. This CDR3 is CASSRDRGRIETQYF. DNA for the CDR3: TGTGCCAGCAGCAGGGACAGGGGGCGCATTGAGACCCAGTACTTC.

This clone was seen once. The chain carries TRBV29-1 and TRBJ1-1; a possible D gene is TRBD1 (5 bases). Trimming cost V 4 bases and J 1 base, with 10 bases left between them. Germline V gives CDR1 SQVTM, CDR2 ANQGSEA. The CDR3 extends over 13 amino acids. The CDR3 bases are TGCAGCGTTGTCAGCACAGGGAACACTGAAGCTTTCTTT. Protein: CSVVSTGNTEAFF. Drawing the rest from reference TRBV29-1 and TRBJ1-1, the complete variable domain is SAVISQKPSRDICQRGTSLTIQCQVDSQVTMMFWYRQQPGQSLTLIATANQGSEATYESGFVIDKFPISRPNLTFSTLTVSNMSPEDSSIYLCSVVSTGNTEAFFGQGTRLTVV.

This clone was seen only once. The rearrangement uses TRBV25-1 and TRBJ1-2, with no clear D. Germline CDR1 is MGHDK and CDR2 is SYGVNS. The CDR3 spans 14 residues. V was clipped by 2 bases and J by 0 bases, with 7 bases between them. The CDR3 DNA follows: TGTGCCAGCAGTGAACACGGGACTAACTATGGCTACACCTTC. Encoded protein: CASSEHGTNYGYTF.

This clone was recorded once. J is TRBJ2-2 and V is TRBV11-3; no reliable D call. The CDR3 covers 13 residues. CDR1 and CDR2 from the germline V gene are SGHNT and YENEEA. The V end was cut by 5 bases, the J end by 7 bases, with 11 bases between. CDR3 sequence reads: CASSPRWLGELFF. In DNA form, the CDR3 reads TGTGCCAGCAGCCCCCGATGGCTCGGGGAGCTGTTTTTT.